Listed below are T cell receptor beta chains from one sample, sequenced in a study of cytomegalovirus exposure and HLA in healthy donors. The assay was immunoSEQ multiplex PCR, and TCRdb's table has in-frame clones only and misses some. The data contain 90,000 to 150,000 clones, approximately 80% of them singletons. The sequenced sample was PBMCs. The receptor source for this set is a man in his fifties in good health and CMV-seropositive. Both conserved end residues are part of each CDR3. A D gene is named only where the DNA matches it firmly.

TRBV19 NA CASSIWPEGVSNQPQHF
TRBV4-2 TRBD2 CASSPTRGGTTDTQYF
TRBV19 NA CASSIDPSSRTEAFF
TRBV5-1 TRBD2 CASSLAAGRLAENTQYF
TRBV7-9 TRBD2 CASSPSWGGTEQYF
TRBV10-3 TRBD2 CAISGATDTQYF
TRBV19 NA CASREGATNEKLFF
TRBV4-3 TRBD1 CASSQGRGPPGQLYGYTF
TRBV9 TRBD1 CASSVGTGRYEQYF
TRBV6-5 TRBD1 CASSMGQGQNQPQHF
TRBV2 NA CASSVGQSIKHNQPQHF
TRBV19 NA CASSMMGAEDIQYF
TRBV29-1 NA CSVQTNYGYTF
TRBV18 TRBD1 CASSPDRDQAFF
TRBV10-3 TRBD2 CALSQRGYEQFF
TRBV2 TRBD1 CASMLTGVPNEKLFF
TRBV30 NA CAWSSTTNEKLFF
TRBV13 TRBD1 CASTPRGSYNSPLHF
TRBV5-6 NA CASSLVAANYGYTF
TRBV7-9 NA CASSLELFSSYEQYF
TRBV28 NA CASSSWGRGADGYTF
TRBV14 TRBD1 CASSQEGQGREKLFF
TRBV6-6 NA CASSYTGGVEAFF